This T cell receptor beta chain derives from a study of chemoradiotherapy in HPV16-positive cancers. V lost 7 bases to trimming and J lost 2 bases; unmatched junction nucleotides: 4. Germline values: CDR1 MDHEN, CDR2 SYDVKM. The CDR3 is 14 amino acids. Sequenced by immunoSEQ multiplex PCR; TCRdb stores in-frame clones only, minus some. The top ten clones hold 8.3% of a sample with 9,500 to 15,000 clones, roughly 78% of them seen once. This clone showed up just a few times. Specimen collection occurred from a patient who underwent chemoradiotherapy. The chain carries TRBV28 and TRBJ2-5, with 10 bases fitting TRBD1. The origin of this receptor is a human donor with HPV-associated anogenital cancer. CDR3 in DNA: TGTGCCAGCACGACAGGGGGCCGACAAGAGACCCAGTACTTC. It is translated as CASTTGGRQETQYF.